This T cell receptor (beta chain) was captured by sequencing in a study of a mutant IDH1 vaccine in newly diagnosed glioma. Of note for this clone: Its cognate antigen is unknown.

Stated time point: baseline, week 1 (first vaccination visit). Treatment described: pre-vaccination baseline after standard-of-care therapy. The donors had new WHO grade 3 or 4 astrocytomas; these were IDH1-mutant and ATRX-lost. From germline, CDR1 is KGHSH and CDR2 LQKENI. V was cut by 1 base and J by 2 bases, with 6 bases left in between. The CDR3 has 13 amino acids. Using immunoSEQ multiplex PCR, the repertoire was profiled, and TCRdb retains in-frame clones only, with some absent. The table records fewer than 85,000 clones, approximately 83% of them present only once. Study-wide results and limits: Seemingly, top peripheral T cell clonotype changes bore no relation to pseudoprogression. Overall, around 94% of patients had vaccine-induced immune responses.

The source is a man aged 25-45 years with glioma. V usage is TRBV18 and J usage is TRBJ2-7, with no clear D. The sample consisted of PBMCs, taken from a glioma patient treated with radiotherapy, temozolomide or both. The CDR3 DNA sequence: TGTGCCAGCTCACCACAATTGACCTACGAGCAGTACTTC. Its protein is CASSPQLTYEQYF.